This TCR beta chain was profiled in a study of CD8 T cell repertoires and HIV-1 epitope variants. On the study more broadly: Tested: three Gag epitope families, Nef HW9 and YT9.

Survey-depth immunoSEQ sequencing covered TCR beta CDR3 regions. The data were produced by immunoSEQ multiplex PCR, yet TCRdb's version contains in-frame clones alone and is incomplete. Of roughly 7,000 clones listed, around three fifths were seen once; the top ten hold roughly 39%. Remarks on this clone: Its antigen remains unidentified.

This CDR3 is built from 15 residues. Trimming left V 5 bases short and J 8 bases short, with 18 bases between. Per the germline V gene, CDR1 is SGHNT and CDR2 is YENEEA. Sequenced sample: cultured CD8+ T cells derived from PBMCs. The clonotype was recovered from a male donor with HIV. The chain joins TRBV11-3 to TRBJ1-4; maybe TRBD1 (5 bases). Here the CDR3 reads CASSPGRQGDEKLFF. CDR3 DNA sequence: TGTGCCAGCAGCCCCGGGAGGCAGGGAGACGAAAAACTGTTTTTT.